A single sample is the source of the 8 T cell receptor beta chains below, sequenced in a study of beta chain features in type 1 diabetes. Expressed TCRB transcripts were sequenced because the isolated RNA had all been reverse transcribed beforehand. Clones were sequenced by immunoSEQ multiplex PCR, and TCRdb holds only the in-frame ones, with some missing. The data hold 200,000 to 250,000 clones, with 9.6% observed a single time. The sample consisted of naive CD4+ T cells from blood. These TCRs come from a woman aged 18-30 years in good health.

This clone has only a few counts. This chain links TRBV21-1 with TRBJ2-6; the D call in the table, TRBD1, was not verified against the DNA. TRBV21-1 is shown as a pseudogene. CDR3 size: 17 residues. The CDR3 protein is CASSNVWTGPGANVLTF. The CDR3 nucleotides read TGTGCCAGCAGCAACGTATGGACAGGGCCCGGGGCCAACGTCCTGACTTTC.

The gene calls are TRBV5-1 and TRBJ2-7; 9 bases agree with TRBD2. V lost 4 bases to trimming and J lost 4 bases; unmatched junction nucleotides: 6. The length of the CDR3 is 14 residues. Germline CDR1 and CDR2: SGHRS and YFSETQ. The CDR3 reads CASSQTSGRYEQYF. The CDR3 DNA is TGCGCCAGCAGCCAGACTAGCGGTAGATACGAGCAGTACTTC. Variable domain in full (rest from reference TRBV5-1 and TRBJ2-7): KAGVTQTPRYLIKTRGQQVTLSCSPISGHRSVSWYQQTPGQGLQFLFEYFSETQRNKGNFPGRFSGRQFSNSRSEMNVSTLELGDSALYLCASSQTSGRYEQYFGPGTRLTVT.

This clone was recorded a few times. The chain couples TRBV29-1 to TRBJ1-2; possibly TRBD1 for D (5 bases). Germline assignment: CDR1 SQVTM and CDR2 ANQGSEA. The V gene lost 1 base and the J gene lost 7 bases, with 10 bases spanning the gap. The CDR3 contains 12 residues. CDR3 amino acids: CSVEGVQGGYTF. CDR3 sequence (DNA): TGCAGCGTTGAAGGGGTCCAGGGTGGCTACACCTTC.

The J gene is TRBJ2-7, the V gene TRBV7-9; TRBD1 matches at 8 bases. V lost 5 bases, J lost 3 bases, and 9 bases stayed unmatched. Germline V gene lookup returns CDR1 SEHNR and CDR2 FQNEAQ (reference sequence). CDR3 length: 15 residues. Here the CDR3 DNA reads TGTGCCAGCAGCCCTCGACAGGGGACCAGCTACGAGCAGTACTTC. Amino acids: CASSPRQGTSYEQYF. Looking up the rest from reference TRBV7-9 and TRBJ2-7 gives the full variable domain: DTGVSQNPRHKITKRGQNVTFRCDPISEHNRLYWYRQTLGQGPEFLTYFQNEAQLEKSRLLSDRFSAERPKGSFSTLEIQRTEQGDSAMYLCASSPRQGTSYEQYFGPGTRLTVT.

CDR3 in amino acids: CASSSGTGSGFQYF. CDR3 nucleotide sequence: TGCGCCAGCAGCTCAGGGACAGGGTCCGGATTCCAGTACTTC. The rearrangement links TRBV5-1 to TRBJ2-4; 9 bases match TRBD1. The CDR3 is 14 residues long. V gave up 3 bases and J gave up 13 bases; unmatched junction bases: 11. Germline CDR1 reads SGHRS; CDR2 reads YFSETQ.

This clone was picked up a small number of times. V is TRBV2 and J is TRBJ2-2; 10 bases line up with TRBD2. Germline-derived CDR1 and CDR2 are SNHLY and FYNNEI. Germline trimming cut 2 bases from V and 4 bases from J; bases unmatched to any gene: 1. CDR3 length equals 15 residues. CDR3 in amino acids: CASSERTSGTGELFF. The CDR3 coding sequence is TGTGCCAGCAGTGAACGGACTAGCGGCACCGGGGAGCTGTTTTTT.

This clone was recorded a few times. This chain uses TRBV11-1 with TRBJ1-4, with TRBD1 identical over 9 bases. The CDR3 sequence is 16 residues long. With 5 bases clipped from V and 7 bases from J, the junction kept 11 bases outside the gene matches. The germline V gene encodes CDR1 SGHAT and CDR2 FQDESV (reference sequence). For the CDR3, the DNA is TGTGCCAGCAGCCGATACCCGGGACAGGGACGTGAAAAACTGTTTTTT. Protein product: CASSRYPGQGREKLFF.

Written as DNA, the CDR3 is TGTGCCAGCAGCTGGAGGGCAGGGTCCCCTGGGGCCAACGTCCTGACTTTC. This gives the protein CASSWRAGSPGANVLTF. The chain combines TRBV5-6 with TRBJ2-6; D might be TRBD2 (6 bases). The CDR3 contains 17 residues. Germline V gives CDR1 SGHDT, CDR2 YYEEEE. V was trimmed by 3 bases and J by 2 bases, leaving 15 bases between them. Together with reference TRBV5-6 and TRBJ2-6, the CDR3 gives the full variable domain: DAGVTQSPTHLIKTRGQQVTLRCSPKSGHDTVSWYQQALGQGPQFIFQYYEEEERQRGNFPDRFSGHQFPNYSSELNVNALLLGDSALYLCASSWRAGSPGANVLTFGAGSRLTVL.